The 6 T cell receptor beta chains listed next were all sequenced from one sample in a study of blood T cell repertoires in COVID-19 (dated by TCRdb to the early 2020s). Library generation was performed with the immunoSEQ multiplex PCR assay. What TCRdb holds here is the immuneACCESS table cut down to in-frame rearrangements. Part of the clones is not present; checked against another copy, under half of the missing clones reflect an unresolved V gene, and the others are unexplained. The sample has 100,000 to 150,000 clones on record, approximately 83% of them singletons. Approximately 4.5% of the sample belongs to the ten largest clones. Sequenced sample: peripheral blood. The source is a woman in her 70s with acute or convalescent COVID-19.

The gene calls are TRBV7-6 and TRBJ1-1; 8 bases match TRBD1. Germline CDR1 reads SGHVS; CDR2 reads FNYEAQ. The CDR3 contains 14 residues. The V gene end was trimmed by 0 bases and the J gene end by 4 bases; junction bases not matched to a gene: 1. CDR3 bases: TGTGCCAGCAGCTTAGCCGACAGGGGCACTGAAGCTTTCTTT. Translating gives CASSLADRGTEAFF.

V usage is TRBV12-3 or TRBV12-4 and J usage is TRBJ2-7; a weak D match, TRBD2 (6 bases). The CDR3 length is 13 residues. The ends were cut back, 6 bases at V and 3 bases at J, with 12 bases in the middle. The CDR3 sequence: CASSRGDFYEQYF. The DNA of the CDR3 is TGTGCCAGCAGCCGCGGGGATTTCTACGAGCAGTACTTC.

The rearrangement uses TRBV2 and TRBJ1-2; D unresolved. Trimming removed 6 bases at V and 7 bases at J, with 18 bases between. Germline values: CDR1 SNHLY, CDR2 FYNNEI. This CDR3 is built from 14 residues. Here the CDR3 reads CASRTDGGYGGYTF. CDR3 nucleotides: TGTGCCAGCAGGACCGACGGAGGATATGGTGGCTACACCTTC.

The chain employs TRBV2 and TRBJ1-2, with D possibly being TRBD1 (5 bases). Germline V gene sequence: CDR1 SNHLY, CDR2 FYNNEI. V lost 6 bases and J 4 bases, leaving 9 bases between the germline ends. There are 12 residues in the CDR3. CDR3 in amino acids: CASRGQSYGYTF. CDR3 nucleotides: TGTGCCAGCAGGGGGCAGTCCTATGGCTACACCTTC.

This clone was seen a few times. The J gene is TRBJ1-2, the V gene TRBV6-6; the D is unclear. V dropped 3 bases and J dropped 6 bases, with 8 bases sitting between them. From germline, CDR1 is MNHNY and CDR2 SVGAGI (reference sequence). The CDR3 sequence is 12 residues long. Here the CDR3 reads CASSYMGDGYTF. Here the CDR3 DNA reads TGTGCCAGCAGTTATATGGGAGATGGCTACACCTTC.

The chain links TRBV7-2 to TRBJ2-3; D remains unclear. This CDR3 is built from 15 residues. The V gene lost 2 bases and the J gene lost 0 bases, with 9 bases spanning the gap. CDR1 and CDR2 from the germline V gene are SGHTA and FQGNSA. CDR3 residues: CASSLLRASTDTQYF. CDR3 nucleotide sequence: TGTGCCAGCAGCTTATTGAGAGCTAGCACAGATACGCAGTATTTT.